Presented here are 32 T cell receptor beta chains from one specimen sequenced in a study of cytomegalovirus exposure and HLA in healthy donors. The assay was immunoSEQ multiplex PCR, and TCRdb's table has in-frame clones only and misses some. The sample lists under 150,000 clones; more than 85% were seen once. The material sequenced was PBMCs. These receptors all come from a man between 18 and 35 years old in good health and CMV-seronegative.

The rearrangement joins TRBV7-8 to TRBJ2-7; D not certain. This CDR3 contains 14 residues. V lost 1 base to trimming and J lost 2 bases, with 9 bases between them. In germline, CDR1 is SGHVS, CDR2 FQNEAQ. The CDR3 DNA reads as TGTGCCAGCAGCTTAGTTCTAACCCCCTACGAGCAGTACTTC. Its protein is CASSLVLTPYEQYF.

This chain links TRBV5-6 with TRBJ1-5, with D tentatively TRBD1 (5 bases). The germline V gene has CDR1 SGHDT and CDR2 YYEEEE. V gave up 2 bases and J gave up 1 base, with 7 bases separating them. CDR3 length: 14 residues. The CDR3 region is CASSFKGSNQPQHF. The CDR3 DNA sequence: TGTGCCAGCAGCTTTAAGGGGAGCAATCAGCCCCAGCATTTT.

This chain connects TRBV19 to TRBJ1-2, with 9 bases fitting TRBD1. J gave up 6 bases and V 7 bases, and 9 bases lay outside the gene matches. CDR1 is LNHDA, CDR2 SQIVND, per germline (reference sequence). The CDR3 totals 14 residues. The CDR3 sequence: CASTHRGRGDGYTF. The CDR3 coding sequence is TGTGCCAGTACCCACAGGGGGCGCGGGGATGGCTACACCTTC.

This clone was detected once. V gene TRBV29-1 combines with J gene TRBJ2-3, with 7 nucleotides matching TRBD2. The CDR3 has 15 residues. With V trimmed by 3 bases and J by 0 bases, 6 bases remained unmatched. Germline V CDR1 and CDR2: SQVTM, ANQGSEA. The CDR3 region is CSVDGRDPSTDTQYF. CDR3 bases: TGCAGCGTTGATGGGAGGGACCCTAGCACAGATACGCAGTATTTT.

This rearrangement joins TRBV4-1 to TRBJ2-1; TRBD1 matches at 7 bases. The length of the CDR3 is 14 residues. Germline V lookup: CDR1 MGHRA, CDR2 YSYEKL. The trim removed 0 bases at V and 5 bases at J, leaving 1 base unmatched. The CDR3 DNA reads TGCGCCAGCAGCCAAGATACAGGGGACAATGAGCAGTTCTTC. Translated, it gives CASSQDTGDNEQFF.

The rearrangement joins TRBV7-9 to TRBJ2-5, with unresolved D. V was pared by 5 bases and J by 5 bases, with 6 bases between. CDR3 length: 11 amino acids. Germline V CDR1 and CDR2: SEHNR, FQNEAQ (reference sequence). As DNA, the CDR3 is TGTGCCAGCAGCCCGGGTGAGACCCAGTACTTC. Translated, it gives CASSPGETQYF.

The J gene is TRBJ2-3, the V gene TRBV19; D is possibly TRBD2 (5 bases). CDR1 and CDR2 (germline): LNHDA, SQIVND (reference sequence). V dropped 4 bases and J dropped 5 bases, with 16 bases sitting between them. This CDR3 comprises 15 residues. CDR3 bases: TGTGCCAGTAGTAAAAGATTGGACTCGCAAGATACGCAGTATTTT. Encoded protein: CASSKRLDSQDTQYF.

In its sample, this clone was seen a few times. This chain links TRBV4-1 with TRBJ2-7; a weak D match, TRBD1 (6 bases). Germline V gives CDR1 MGHRA, CDR2 YSYEKL. The CDR3 spans 15 residues. Deletions cut 0 bases from V and 3 bases from J, with 12 bases between. This CDR3 is CASSQDLRTDYEQYV. In DNA form, the CDR3 reads TGCGCCAGCAGCCAAGATCTCAGGACAGACTACGAGCAGTACGTC.

This sequence joins TRBV2 and TRBJ2-3, with D unresolved. CDR3 length: 17 amino acids. V shed 4 bases and J shed 2 bases, with 19 bases lying between them. CDR1 is SNHLY and CDR2 is FYNNEI in the germline V gene. The CDR3 nucleotides are TGTGCCAGCAGTGCTTGGAAGACACTTTCCTCCACAGATACGCAGTATTTT. This translates into CASSAWKTLSSTDTQYF.

The chain carries TRBV30 and TRBJ2-3; 8 bases map to TRBD1. The length of the CDR3 is 13 residues. In germline, CDR1 is GTSNPN, CDR2 SVGIG (reference sequence). V gave up 2 bases and J gave up 6 bases; unmatched junction bases: 4. The DNA of the CDR3 is TGTGCCTGGAGTTCAGCAGGGGGCGATACGCAGTATTTT. Its protein is CAWSSAGGDTQYF.

The rearrangement joins TRBV18 to TRBJ1-1, with a possible D match to TRBD1 (5 bases). V dropped 3 bases and J dropped 1 base, with 18 bases sitting between them. This CDR3 comprises 17 residues. CDR1 is KGHSH, CDR2 LQKENI, per germline. CDR3: CASSPGQGGHRNTEAFF. In DNA form, the CDR3 reads TGTGCCAGCTCACCCGGTCAGGGCGGTCACAGGAACACTGAAGCTTTCTTT.

The rearrangement joins TRBV7-6 to TRBJ1-4; possible D gene TRBD1, 6 bases. The V end lost 5 bases, the J end lost 8 bases, and 24 bases lay between the germline ends. The germline gives CDR1 SGHVS, CDR2 FNYEAQ. This CDR3 has 17 amino acids. CDR3 bases: TGTGCCAGCAGCGGTAGAGGACAGCTCCTCATAGGGGAAAAACTGTTTTTT. Amino acids: CASSGRGQLLIGEKLFF.

The chain joins TRBV5-1 to TRBJ2-2; perhaps TRBD2 as D (7 bases). V lost 0 bases to trimming and J lost 3 bases, with 15 bases between them. The CDR3 consists of 17 residues. Germline CDR1 and CDR2: SGHRS and YFSETQ. The CDR3 DNA reads as TGCGCCAGCAGCTTGGGCGGGGGCGCTCCTCACACCGGGGAGCTGTTTTTT. Translating gives CASSLGGGAPHTGELFF.

V usage is TRBV19 and J usage is TRBJ2-5; 9 nucleotides agree with TRBD1. Germline CDR1 and CDR2: LNHDA and SQIVND (reference sequence). The CDR3 has 16 amino acids. V shed 4 bases, J shed 5 bases, and the junction held 11 bases outside the gene matches. CDR3 nucleotides: TGTGCCAGTAGTACCTGGCGGGGACAGGGTTTCGAGACCCAGTACTTC. This encodes CASSTWRGQGFETQYF.

The sample holds one count of this clone. The rearrangement links TRBV7-8 to TRBJ1-5; a possible D gene is TRBD1 (6 bases). The V end lost 3 bases, the J end lost 1 base, and 16 bases lay between the germline ends. Germline values: CDR1 SGHVS, CDR2 FQNEAQ. The length of the CDR3 is 17 residues. The CDR3 sequence is CASSLGYRERSNQPQHF. CDR3 bases: TGTGCCAGCAGCTTGGGGTACAGGGAACGAAGCAATCAGCCCCAGCATTTT.

J is TRBJ2-5 and V is TRBV7-6, with 8 bases fitting TRBD2. From germline, CDR1 is SGHVS and CDR2 FNYEAQ. V lost 2 bases to trimming and J lost 7 bases; unmatched junction nucleotides: 3. This CDR3 has 13 amino acids. The CDR3 bases are TGTGCCAGCAGCTTAAGTAGCGGGGTGACCCAGTACTTC. It encodes CASSLSSGVTQYF.

The chain recombines TRBV12-5 with TRBJ2-7, with TRBD2 as a possible D gene (6 bases). Germline assignment: CDR1 LGHNT and CDR2 FRNRAP. V was shortened by 6 bases and J by 0 bases, with 9 bases between the two germline ends. The CDR3 loop spans 13 amino acids. The DNA of the CDR3 is TGTGCTAGTGGACGAGCGGGCTCCTACGAGCAGTACTTC. It specifies CASGRAGSYEQYF.

This clone has only a few counts. The J gene is TRBJ2-7, the V gene TRBV5-1; 13 positions agree with TRBD2. After removal of 4 bases from V and 4 bases from J, the junction contained 8 bases not matched to a gene. Germline lookup yields CDR1 SGHRS and CDR2 YFSETQ. This CDR3 region has 16 residues. The CDR3: CASSVIPGLAGYEQYF. The CDR3, as DNA: TGCGCCAGCAGCGTTATACCGGGACTAGCGGGATACGAGCAGTACTTC.

V gene TRBV19 combines with J gene TRBJ1-5, with D possibly matching TRBD1 (5 bases). In germline, CDR1 is LNHDA, CDR2 SQIVND (reference sequence). The CDR3 has 15 amino acids. The ends were cut back, 4 bases at V and 0 bases at J, with 10 bases in the middle. The CDR3 region is CASSRQSYSNQPQHF. CDR3 nucleotide sequence: TGTGCCAGTAGTAGACAGTCTTATAGCAATCAGCCCCAGCATTTT.

The V and J genes are TRBV5-1 and TRBJ2-2; TRBD1 might be the D (6 bases). This CDR3 is 15 amino acids long. CDR1 SGHRS and CDR2 YFSETQ come from the germline V gene. V was clipped by 4 bases and J by 0 bases, with 10 bases between them. CDR3 sequence reads: CASSEQGTNTGELFF. The CDR3 region has the DNA TGCGCCAGCAGCGAGCAGGGGACGAACACCGGGGAGCTGTTTTTT.

The CDR3 sequence is CASSLDLPSWEQYV. In nucleotides, the CDR3 is TGTGCCAGCAGCTTAGATCTCCCCTCGTGGGAGCAGTACGTC. This sequence joins TRBV11-2 and TRBJ2-7, with unresolved D. V was pared by 0 bases and J by 7 bases, with 13 bases between. From germline, CDR1 is SGHAT and CDR2 FQNNGV. This CDR3 has 14 residues.

The rearrangement joins TRBV7-8 to TRBJ2-5; 8 positions agree with TRBD2. Germline V gene data show CDR1 as SGHVS and CDR2 as FQNEAQ. J gave up 5 bases and V 3 bases, and 11 bases lay outside the gene matches. The CDR3 covers 16 residues. CDR3 DNA: TGTGCCAGCAGCTTGAGGGAGACGGGAGGGGGGGAGACCCAGTACTTC. Encoded protein: CASSLRETGGGETQYF.

This clone was counted a single time. J is TRBJ1-4 and V is TRBV30; D is unresolved. Per the germline V gene, CDR1 is GTSNPN and CDR2 is SVGIG (reference sequence). The V end lost 0 bases, the J end lost 6 bases, and 8 bases lay between the germline ends. This CDR3 is 13 amino acids long. CDR3: CAWSVVGYEKLFF. Written as DNA, the CDR3 is TGTGCCTGGAGTGTGGTCGGTTATGAAAAACTGTTTTTT. Combining the CDR3 with reference TRBV30 and TRBJ1-4 gives the whole variable domain SQTIHQWPATLVQPVGSPLSLECTVEGTSNPNLYWYRQAAGRGLQLLFYSVGIGQISSEVPQNLSASRPQDRQFILSSKKLLLSDSGFYLCAWSVVGYEKLFFGSGTQLSVL.

In its sample, this clone was seen once. The chain recombines TRBV10-3 with TRBJ2-7, with D hard to call. The germline V gene has CDR1 ENHRY and CDR2 SYGVKD. The CDR3 has 12 amino acids. V was shortened by 3 bases and J by 7 bases, with 10 bases between the two germline ends. Here the CDR3 reads CAISEEAREQYF. Written as DNA, the CDR3 is TGTGCCATCAGTGAAGAGGCTCGGGAGCAGTACTTC.

This chain connects TRBV7-9 to TRBJ1-2; D gene unclear. This CDR3 is 14 amino acids long. Germline V lookup: CDR1 SEHNR, CDR2 FQNEAQ (reference sequence). V dropped 4 bases and J dropped 6 bases, with 15 bases sitting between them. The CDR3 coding sequence is TGTGCCAGCAGCTCAACGACGGAACTACATGGCTACACCTTC. Protein: CASSSTTELHGYTF.

The chain recombines TRBV7-2 with TRBJ2-1; D might be TRBD2 (5 bases). V was shortened by 1 base and J by 12 bases, with 13 bases between the two germline ends. Germline V gene data show CDR1 as SGHTA and CDR2 as FQGNSA. This CDR3 is built from 13 residues. The DNA of the CDR3 is TGTGCCAGCAGCTTAGTGGTACTAGAACTGCAGTTCTTC. Encoded protein: CASSLVVLELQFF.

This clone occurred a few times. The rearrangement links TRBV5-6 to TRBJ1-1; TRBD1 is a possible D gene (5 bases). The CDR3 spans 14 residues. Germline CDR1 reads SGHDT; CDR2 reads YYEEEE. V was shortened by 0 bases and J by 3 bases, with 9 bases between the two germline ends. This CDR3 reads CASSLGARDTEAFF. The DNA of the CDR3 is TGTGCCAGCAGCTTGGGGGCCAGGGACACTGAAGCTTTCTTT. The whole variable domain, remainder taken from reference TRBV5-6 and TRBJ1-1, is DAGVTQSPTHLIKTRGQQVTLRCSPKSGHDTVSWYQQALGQGPQFIFQYYEEEERQRGNFPDRFSGHQFPNYSSELNVNALLLGDSALYLCASSLGARDTEAFFGQGTRLTVV.

V usage is TRBV27 and J usage is TRBJ2-2; 13 nucleotides agree with TRBD2. With V trimmed by 6 bases and J by 3 bases, 4 bases remained unmatched. Germline lookup yields CDR1 MNHEY and CDR2 SMNVEV (reference sequence). This CDR3 spans 16 amino acids. This CDR3 is CASSRTSGGDTGELFF. In DNA, the CDR3 is TGTGCCAGCAGCCGGACTAGCGGGGGCGACACCGGGGAGCTGTTTTTT.

This clone was seen just once. The chain has TRBV4-1 and TRBJ2-2; D may be TRBD2 (6 bases). Germline CDR1 is MGHRA and CDR2 is YSYEKL. V lost 1 base and J 7 bases, leaving 10 bases between the germline ends. The CDR3 length is 14 residues. The CDR3 sequence is CASSQAGVDGELFF. Here the CDR3 DNA reads TGCGCCAGCAGCCAAGCGGGGGTTGACGGGGAGCTGTTTTTT.

This chain joins TRBV5-6 and TRBJ2-2, with 7 bases matching TRBD2. J gave up 4 bases and V 5 bases, and 8 bases lay outside the gene matches. This CDR3 is built from 15 residues. CDR1 is SGHDT and CDR2 is YYEEEE in the germline V gene. DNA of the CDR3: TGTGCCAGCAGTGTGGGGTCTAGCGGCACCGGGGAGCTGTTTTTT. This codes for CASSVGSSGTGELFF.

The CDR3 is CAWSVTGTEAFF. CDR3 nucleotides: TGTGCCTGGAGTGTGACAGGGACTGAAGCTTTCTTT. The V and J genes are TRBV30 and TRBJ1-1, with 7 bases fitting TRBD1. Germline values: CDR1 GTSNPN, CDR2 SVGIG (reference sequence). The trim removed 0 bases at V and 5 bases at J, leaving 0 bases unmatched. The CDR3 is made up of 12 amino acids.

This chain joins TRBV30 and TRBJ2-3, with D possibly being TRBD1 (6 bases). Germline lookup yields CDR1 GTSNPN and CDR2 SVGIG (reference sequence). V was clipped by 0 bases and J by 4 bases, with 14 bases between them. The CDR3 is made up of 15 amino acids. The CDR3 is CAWSVQGVGPDTQYF. For the CDR3, the DNA is TGTGCCTGGAGTGTACAGGGAGTGGGCCCAGATACGCAGTATTTT. Together with reference TRBV30 and TRBJ2-3, the CDR3 gives the full variable domain: SQTIHQWPATLVQPVGSPLSLECTVEGTSNPNLYWYRQAAGRGLQLLFYSVGIGQISSEVPQNLSASRPQDRQFILSSKKLLLSDSGFYLCAWSVQGVGPDTQYFGPGTRLTVL.